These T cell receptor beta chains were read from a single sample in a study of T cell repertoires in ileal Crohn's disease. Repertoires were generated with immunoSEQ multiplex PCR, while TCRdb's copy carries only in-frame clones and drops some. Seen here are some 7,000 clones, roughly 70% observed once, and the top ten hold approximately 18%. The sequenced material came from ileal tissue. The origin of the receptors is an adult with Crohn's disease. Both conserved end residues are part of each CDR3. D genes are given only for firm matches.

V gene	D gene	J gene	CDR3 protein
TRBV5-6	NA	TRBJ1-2	CASSPVPGTNYGYTF
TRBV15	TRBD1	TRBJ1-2	CATSIDRVIYGYTF
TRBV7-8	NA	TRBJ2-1	CASSFPGEQFF
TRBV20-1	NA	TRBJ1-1	CSARTEPEAFF
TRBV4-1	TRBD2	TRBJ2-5	CASSQDWSGGEETQYF
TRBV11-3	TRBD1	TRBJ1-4	CAGSYGTENEKLFF
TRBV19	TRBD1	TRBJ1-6	CASSLTTGGNSPLHF
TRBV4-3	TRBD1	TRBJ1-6	CASSQTITRDRGYPLHF
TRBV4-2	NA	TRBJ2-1	CASSQAREVITAEQFF
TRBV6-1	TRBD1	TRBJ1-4	CASEGTGEEKLFF
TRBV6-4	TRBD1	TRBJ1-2	CASRPDRSFYGYTF
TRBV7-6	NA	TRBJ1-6	CASSLAGGRSPLHF
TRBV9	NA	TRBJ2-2	CASSVAQGTGELFF
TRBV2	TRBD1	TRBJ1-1	CASSEVPGGLNTEAFF
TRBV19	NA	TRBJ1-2	CASSIDPRYGYTF
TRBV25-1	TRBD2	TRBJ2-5	CASSRTSGGQETQYF
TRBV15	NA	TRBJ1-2	CATSRDSFYGYTF
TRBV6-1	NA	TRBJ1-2	CASRRTGVSNYGYTF
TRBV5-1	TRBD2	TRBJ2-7	CASSQVLGGTYEQYF
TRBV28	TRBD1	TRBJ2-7	CASTGTGVEQYF
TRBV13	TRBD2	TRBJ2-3	CASSPQASGFTDTQYF
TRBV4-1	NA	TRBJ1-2	CASSQVTGSDYGYTF